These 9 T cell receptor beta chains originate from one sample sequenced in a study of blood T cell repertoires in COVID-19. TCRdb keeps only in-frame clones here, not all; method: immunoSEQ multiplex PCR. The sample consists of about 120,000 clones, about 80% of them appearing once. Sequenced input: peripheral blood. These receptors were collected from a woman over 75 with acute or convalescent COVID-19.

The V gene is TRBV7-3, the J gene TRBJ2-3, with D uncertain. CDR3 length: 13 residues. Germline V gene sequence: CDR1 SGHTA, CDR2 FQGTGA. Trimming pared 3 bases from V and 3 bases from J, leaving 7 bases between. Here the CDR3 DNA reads TGTGCCAGCAGCTTCCCAAATACAGATACGCAGTATTTT. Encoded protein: CASSFPNTDTQYF.

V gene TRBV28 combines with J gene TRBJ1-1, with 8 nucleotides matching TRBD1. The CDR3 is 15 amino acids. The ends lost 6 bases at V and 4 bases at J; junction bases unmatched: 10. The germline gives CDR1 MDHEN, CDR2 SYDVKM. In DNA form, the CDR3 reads TGTGCCAGCAGCAGCCCCTTCACAGGGGGCACTGAAGCTTTCTTT. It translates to CASSSPFTGGTEAFF.

In DNA, the CDR3 is TGTGCCAGCAGTTCGGACAGGGGAGTAAATCCCGGGGAGCTGTTTTTT. This codes for CASSSDRGVNPGELFF. The rearrangement uses TRBV28 and TRBJ2-2; 9 positions match TRBD1. With 4 bases clipped from V and 6 bases from J, the junction kept 9 bases outside the gene matches. The CDR3 has 16 amino acids. CDR1 and CDR2 from the germline V gene are MDHEN and SYDVKM.

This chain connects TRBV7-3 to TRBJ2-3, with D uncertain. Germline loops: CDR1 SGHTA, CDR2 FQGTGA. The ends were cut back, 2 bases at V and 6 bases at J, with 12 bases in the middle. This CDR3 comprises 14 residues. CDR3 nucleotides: TGTGCCAGCAGCTTACTAGGAGAGGCGGATACGCAGTATTTT. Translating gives CASSLLGEADTQYF.

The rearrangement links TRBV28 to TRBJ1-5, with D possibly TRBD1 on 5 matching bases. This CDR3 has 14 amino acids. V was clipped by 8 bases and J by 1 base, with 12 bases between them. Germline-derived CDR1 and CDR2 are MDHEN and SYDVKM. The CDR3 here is CASGASLSNQPQHF. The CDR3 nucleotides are TGTGCCAGCGGGGCTTCATTGAGCAATCAGCCCCAGCATTTT.

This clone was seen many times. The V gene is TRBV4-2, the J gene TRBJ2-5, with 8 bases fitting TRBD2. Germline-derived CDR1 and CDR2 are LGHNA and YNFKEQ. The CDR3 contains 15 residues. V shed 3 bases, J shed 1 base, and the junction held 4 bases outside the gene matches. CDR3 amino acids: CASSHLRGGQETQYF. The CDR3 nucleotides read TGTGCCAGCAGCCATCTTCGGGGGGGCCAAGAGACCCAGTACTTC.

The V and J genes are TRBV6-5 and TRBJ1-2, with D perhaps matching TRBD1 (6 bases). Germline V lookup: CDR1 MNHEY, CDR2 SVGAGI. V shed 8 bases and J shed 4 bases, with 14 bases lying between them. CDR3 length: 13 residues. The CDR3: CASRGGQRYGYTF. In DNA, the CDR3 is TGTGCCAGCCGGGGGGGGCAGCGCTATGGCTACACCTTC.

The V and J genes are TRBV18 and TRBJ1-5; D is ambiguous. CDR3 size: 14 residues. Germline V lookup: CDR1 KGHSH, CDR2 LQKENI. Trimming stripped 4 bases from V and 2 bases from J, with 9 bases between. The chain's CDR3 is CASSQEGGNQPQHF. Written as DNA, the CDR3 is TGTGCCAGCTCACAGGAGGGCGGCAATCAGCCCCAGCATTTT.

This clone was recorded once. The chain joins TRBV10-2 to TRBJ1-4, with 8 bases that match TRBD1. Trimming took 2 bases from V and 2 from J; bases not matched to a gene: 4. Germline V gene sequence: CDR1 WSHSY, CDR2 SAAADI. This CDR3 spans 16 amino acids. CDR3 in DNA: TGCGCCAGCAGTGAGAAACAGGGGGGCACTAATGAAAAACTGTTTTTT. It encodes CASSEKQGGTNEKLFF.